The 19 T cell receptor beta chains given below trace back to one sample, sequenced in a study of blood T cells in healthy people across ages. Together with a sample-barcoded 5' primer, a J-beta primer mix was included in a second PCR lasting about 7 to 11 cycles. TCRdb reanalysed the 5' RACE reads using MiXCR and keeps one entry per CDR3 protein. The top ten hold roughly 10% of the sample, which has approximately 900,000 distinct CDR3 sequences, about 29% seen once. This sample also appeared in a second study, on T cells of mothers and their children.

The material sequenced was blood. These TCRs come from a woman in her forties in good health.

This chain joins TRBV7-2 and TRBJ2-7, with TRBD1 as a possible D gene (7 bases). This CDR3 is 15 amino acids long. The germline V gene has CDR1 SGHTA and CDR2 FQGNSA. V lost 5 bases to trimming and J lost 6 bases, with 20 bases between them. The CDR3 coding sequence is TGTGCCAGCAGCCCTCAGGGGGGTGCGGTGAGCGAGCAGTACTTC. This gives the protein CASSPQGGAVSEQYF.

The genes are TRBV7-3 and TRBJ2-1; 11 bases are shared with TRBD1. The J call may be incorrect, as the DNA end agrees better with TRBJ2-7. CDR1 and CDR2 (germline): SGHTA, FQGTGA. This CDR3 spans 20 amino acids. The DNA of the CDR3 is TGTGCCAGCAGCCCCCCCGGACAGGGGGCGGGTAAAATTTCCTACAATGAGCAGTACTTC. Amino acids: CASSPPGQGAGKISYNEQYF.

The chain is built from TRBV28 and TRBJ2-1, with 8 positions matching TRBD1. The assigned J gene may be wrong: the sequence end matches TRBJ2-7 better. Germline V lookup: CDR1 MDHEN, CDR2 SYDVKM. The CDR3 is 16 amino acids. CDR3 in amino acids: CASSPRGLTSYNEQYF. The CDR3 coding sequence is TGTGCCAGCAGTCCCAGGGGGCTTACCTCCTACAATGAGCAGTACTTC.

This chain uses TRBV19 with TRBJ2-5, with D unresolved. Germline values: CDR1 LNHDA, CDR2 SQIVND (reference sequence). Trimming shortened V by 7 bases and J by 2 bases, and 14 bases separated the two germline ends. This CDR3 is built from 14 residues. The CDR3 DNA reads TGTGCCAGTACTGATCGCCGGGCACAAGAGACCCAGTACTTC. Encoded protein: CASTDRRAQETQYF.

V is TRBV14 and J is TRBJ1-2; 8 bases align to TRBD1. Germline CDR1 SGHDN, CDR2 FVKESK. V dropped 3 bases and J dropped 4; count of bases not matched to a gene: 13. CDR3 size: 17 residues. The CDR3 DNA is TGTGCCAGCAGCCAGGCTCTACTCCGGGACAGGTTCTATGGCTACACCTTC. Translation gives CASSQALLRDRFYGYTF.

This clonotype showed up just a few times. A much larger clonotype is one base distant, so this may be a read error. This chain uses TRBV7-3 with TRBJ2-2; D gene ambiguous. The V end was cut by 5 bases, the J end by 8 bases, with 12 bases between. This CDR3 contains 13 residues. Germline loops: CDR1 SGHTA, CDR2 FQGTGA. CDR3 residues: CASSPTRPGELFF. The DNA of the CDR3 is TGTGCCAGCAGCCCGACAAGGCCGGGGGAGCTGTTTTTT.

This clonotype was seen repeatedly, ten times or more. This chain uses TRBV7-2 with TRBJ2-5, with 9 bases matching TRBD1. The CDR3 runs 15 residues. The V gene's germline CDR1 is SGHTA and CDR2 FQGNSA. Unmatched junction bases numbered 9, after V lost 5 bases and J lost 5 bases. The CDR3 reads CASSPWDRVTETQYF. DNA of the CDR3: TGTGCCAGCAGCCCCTGGGACAGGGTGACGGAGACCCAGTACTTC.

This chain connects TRBV7-2 to TRBJ1-6; D is uncertain. The length of the CDR3 is 14 residues. V shed 2 bases and J shed 5 bases, with 7 bases lying between them. The germline CDR1 and CDR2 sequences are SGHTA and FQGNSA. CDR3 in amino acids: CASSLRPDNSPLHF. The CDR3, as DNA: TGTGCCAGCAGCTTACGACCGGATAATTCACCCCTCCACTTT.

This clonotype was seen a few times. This CDR3 reads CASSFGLKRGLNTEAFF. The CDR3 DNA sequence: TGTGCCAGCAGCTTCGGCCTAAAAAGGGGTTTGAACACTGAAGCTTTCTTT. The rearrangement links TRBV12-3 or TRBV12-4 to TRBJ1-1; D may be TRBD1 (5 bases). Trimming removed 6 bases from V and 0 bases from J, with 20 bases in between. This CDR3 contains 17 residues.

A few counts support this clonotype. The gene calls are TRBV27 and TRBJ1-2; no reliable D call. The CDR3 loop spans 15 amino acids. The V end lost 3 bases, the J end lost 6 bases, and 17 bases lay between the germline ends. Germline V CDR1 and CDR2: MNHEY, SMNVEV (reference sequence). The CDR3 here is CASSFSGRGPDGYTF. The CDR3 DNA follows: TGTGCCAGCAGTTTCTCGGGTCGAGGACCGGATGGCTACACCTTC.

The chain carries TRBV4-3 and TRBJ2-3; 7 bases line up with TRBD2. This CDR3 has 16 residues. Germline V gene data show CDR1 as LGHNA and CDR2 as YSLEER. The ends lost 1 base at V and 3 bases at J; junction bases unmatched: 7. For the CDR3, the DNA is TGCGCCAGCAGCCAAGTATCCGGGGGGAGAACAGATACGCAGTATTTT. As protein: CASSQVSGGRTDTQYF.

This clonotype was found a few times. CDR3 in amino acids: CSVEGNTGSTDTQYF. In DNA form, the CDR3 reads TGCAGCGTTGAGGGAAATACAGGGAGCACAGATACGCAGTATTTT. The genes are TRBV29-1 and TRBJ2-3, with D maybe TRBD1 (6 bases). V gave up 3 bases and J gave up 0 bases, with 13 bases separating them. The CDR3 sequence is 15 residues long. Germline V CDR1 and CDR2: SQVTM, ANQGSEA.

This clonotype was detected ten times or more. The chain carries TRBV2 and TRBJ2-7; D uncertain. Per the germline V gene, CDR1 is SNHLY and CDR2 is FYNNEI. Trimming pared 7 bases from V and 0 bases from J, leaving 7 bases between. This CDR3 has 12 residues. DNA of the CDR3: TGTGCCAGCAAACTTATCTCCTACGAGCAGTACTTC. As protein: CASKLISYEQYF.

This clonotype appeared many times. The chain combines TRBV20-1 with TRBJ2-7, with a weak D call TRBD1 (5 bases). The CDR3 length is 19 residues. V was pared by 0 bases and J by 0 bases, with 24 bases between. The germline V gene encodes CDR1 DFQATT and CDR2 SNEGSKA (reference sequence). CDR3: CSARDGAPNIERISYEQYF. DNA for the CDR3: TGCAGTGCTAGAGATGGGGCCCCTAATATTGAGCGTATCTCCTACGAGCAGTACTTC.

This clonotype was counted many times. V is TRBV28 and J is TRBJ2-5; 7 bases are shared with TRBD1. This CDR3 region has 15 residues. Trimming removed 8 bases from V and 2 bases from J; junction bases left unmatched: 11. In germline, CDR1 is MDHEN, CDR2 SYDVKM. DNA of the CDR3: TGTGCCAGCCGATCGGGACAGATTATTCAAGAGACCCAGTACTTC. This codes for CASRSGQIIQETQYF.

This clonotype was counted between two and nine times. V and J are TRBV7-2 and TRBJ2-7, with 8 bases identical to TRBD1. Trimming removed 4 bases from V and 2 bases from J; junction bases left unmatched: 7. The CDR3 loop spans 15 amino acids. CDR1 SGHTA and CDR2 FQGNSA come from the germline V gene. CDR3 coding DNA: TGTGCCAGCAGCTCAAGACAGGGGCCGGCCTACGAGCAGTACTTC. Residues: CASSSRQGPAYEQYF.

This clonotype was seen only a few times. V and J are TRBV20-1 and TRBJ2-3, with no clear D. This CDR3 is 15 amino acids long. Germline V gene data show CDR1 as DFQATT and CDR2 as SNEGSKA (reference sequence). V was cut by 0 bases and J by 3 bases, with 13 bases left in between. The CDR3 sequence is CSARDPGEKTDTQYF. The CDR3 DNA reads TGCAGTGCTAGAGATCCCGGCGAAAAAACAGATACGCAGTATTTT.

This clonotype has just a few counts. The junction and the germline gene differ at one end; a read error may be behind it. This chain uses TRBV6-2 or TRBV6-3 with TRBJ1-5; D uncertain. CDR1 MNHEY and CDR2 SVGEGT come from the germline V gene. The CDR3 totals 13 residues. The CDR3 protein is CTSSYSNLSPQHF. CDR3 DNA sequence: TGTACCAGCAGTTACTCGAATTTGTCGCCCCAGCATTTT.

This clonotype came up a few times. This chain uses TRBV7-2 with TRBJ1-6; TRBD1 might be the D (6 bases). The CDR3 extends over 12 amino acids. The germline gives CDR1 SGHTA, CDR2 FQGNSA. Deletions cut 6 bases from V and 13 bases from J, with 13 bases between. Written as DNA, the CDR3 is TGTGCCAGCAGAGGGGGGGAGGGTCCCCTCCACTTT. It yields the protein CASRGGEGPLHF. Variable domain in full (rest from reference TRBV7-2 and TRBJ1-6): GAGVSQSPSNKVTEKGKDVELRCDPISGHTALYWYRQSLGQGLEFLIYFQGNSAPDKSGLPSDRFSAERTGGSVSTLTIQRTQQEDSAVYLCASRGGEGPLHFGNGTRLTVT.